The 10 T cell receptor beta chains in this list originate from one sample, sequenced in a study of cytotoxic CD8 clonotypes in ibrutinib-treated CLL. Sequenced by immunoSEQ multiplex PCR; TCRdb stores in-frame clones only, minus some. The sample contains roughly 100,000 clones, 70% to 85% of which appear only once. Specimen: PBMCs, collected after 12 months of ibrutinib treatment. These receptors originate from a human donor with chronic lymphocytic leukemia.

V is TRBV19 and J is TRBJ2-2; D is perhaps TRBD1 (6 bases). Trimming shortened V by 3 bases and J by 0 bases, and 14 bases separated the two germline ends. This CDR3 is built from 17 residues. Germline values: CDR1 LNHDA, CDR2 SQIVND (reference sequence). CDR3: CASSIGVGGSNTGELFF. For the CDR3, the DNA is TGTGCCAGTAGTATCGGCGTAGGGGGTTCGAACACCGGGGAGCTGTTTTTT.

The rearrangement links TRBV18 to TRBJ1-2; D perhaps matches TRBD1 (6 bases). The germline V gene has CDR1 KGHSH and CDR2 LQKENI. Between the trimmed V and J ends, which lost 6 bases and 4 bases, there was a span of 15 bases. The CDR3 is 14 amino acids. CDR3 in DNA: TGTGCCAGCTCGGGAGGCACCAGGGGCTATGGCTACACCTTC. Protein sequence: CASSGGTRGYGYTF.

This chain joins TRBV7-2 and TRBJ2-5; D possibly corresponds to TRBD1 (6 bases). CDR1 and CDR2 from the germline V gene are SGHTA and FQGNSA. Trimming pared 1 base from V and 5 bases from J, leaving 11 bases between. The CDR3 runs to 14 residues. The CDR3 sequence is CASSLDQGMETQYF. In DNA form, the CDR3 reads TGTGCCAGCAGCTTAGATCAGGGGATGGAGACCCAGTACTTC.

This clone has just a few counts. CDR3 DNA sequence: TGTGCCAGCAGTGAATATGGAACCCGGACAGGGGGCGCGGAGACCCAGTACTTC. It is translated as CASSEYGTRTGGAETQYF. The J gene is TRBJ2-5, the V gene TRBV25-1; 11 nucleotides align to TRBD1. The CDR3 contains 18 residues. Germline trimming cut 0 bases from V and 5 bases from J; bases unmatched to any gene: 11. Germline CDR1 MGHDK, CDR2 SYGVNS.

The chain has TRBV6-6 and TRBJ2-3; 14 bases align to TRBD2. Germline V gene sequence: CDR1 MNHNY, CDR2 SVGAGI (reference sequence). V lost 2 bases to trimming and J lost 9 bases; unmatched junction nucleotides: 4. CDR3 length: 15 residues. CDR3 sequence reads: CASSYGTSGSLTQYF. CDR3 DNA sequence: TGTGCCAGCAGTTACGGGACTAGCGGGAGCCTCACGCAGTATTTT.

J is TRBJ2-7 and V is TRBV10-3, with no clear D. The germline V and J ends were trimmed by 0 bases and 5 bases, with 2 bases remaining between them. CDR3 length: 11 residues. The germline V gene has CDR1 ENHRY and CDR2 SYGVKD. In nucleotides, the CDR3 is TGTGCCATCAGTGAGTCAAACGAGCAGTACTTC. Translation: CAISESNEQYF.

The chain carries TRBV19 and TRBJ1-2; D remains unclear. V was cut by 2 bases and J by 6 bases, with 10 bases left in between. The CDR3 length is 13 residues. Germline loops: CDR1 LNHDA, CDR2 SQIVND (reference sequence). CDR3 residues: CASSIKAGNGYTF. The CDR3 DNA is TGTGCCAGTAGTATAAAGGCGGGAAATGGCTACACCTTC.

The chain employs TRBV7-3 and TRBJ2-7; the match to TRBD2 covers 10 bases. Unmatched junction bases numbered 12, after V lost 3 bases and J lost 4 bases. CDR1 is SGHTA, CDR2 FQGTGA, per germline. The CDR3 runs 17 residues. The CDR3, as DNA: TGTGCCAGCAGCTTCCCGGGACTAGCGCCTACCCCTTACGAGCAGTACTTC. Its translation: CASSFPGLAPTPYEQYF.

The chain is built from TRBV4-1 and TRBJ1-1; D not resolved. Per the germline V gene, CDR1 is MGHRA and CDR2 is YSYEKL. CDR3 size: 14 residues. Trimming cost V 2 bases and J 0 bases, with 7 bases left between them. For the CDR3, the DNA is TGCGCCAGCAGCCAATCCACCCTGAACACTGAAGCTTTCTTT. Amino acid sequence: CASSQSTLNTEAFF.

The chain joins TRBV7-5 to TRBJ1-2. TRBV7-5 has pseudogene status. This CDR3 contains 17 residues. The DNA for the CDR3 is TGTGCCAGAAGCTTAGACCCCTTGGCGGGGTTGGGCTATGGCTACACCTTC. Its translation: CARSLDPLAGLGYGYTF.